This T cell receptor (beta chain) was identified in a study of blood T cell repertoires in COVID-19. TCRdb keeps only in-frame clones here, not all; method: immunoSEQ multiplex PCR. The sample records 70,000 or so clones, around three quarters being singletons. Sequenced sample: peripheral blood. This clonotype was obtained from a human donor in a cohort sampled during active COVID-19.

CDR3 DNA sequence: TGTGCCAGCAGCGCCGGGACTAGATACAATGAGCAGTTCTTC. Amino acids: CASSAGTRYNEQFF. The V call is TRBV9, the J call TRBJ2-1, with TRBD2 matching 8 bases. V shed 3 bases, J shed 4 bases, and the junction held 3 bases outside the gene matches. This CDR3 contains 14 residues. CDR1 SGDLS and CDR2 YYNGEE come from the germline V gene.